This entry is about one T cell receptor beta chain. Its antigen is unidentified. This sample stems from a study of OX40 agonist ivuxolimab in advanced cancers. Study results and caveats: Expanded clones tended on average to be more numerous among CD8+ T cells than CD4+.

Profiling relied on immunoSEQ multiplex PCR, and the TCRdb table lists in-frame clones only, not all of them. The sample shows roughly 80,000 clones, around 86% of them seen only once. Germline V CDR1 and CDR2: SGHDN, FVKESK. The CDR3 has 15 residues. The V gene lost 3 bases and the J gene lost 2 bases, with 13 bases spanning the gap. The source was CD4+ or CD8+ T cells sorted from blood, collected in a trial of the OX40 agonist ivuxolimab. The chain uses TRBV14 and TRBJ1-2, with D unclear. This clonotype originated in an adult with an advanced solid tumor such as melanoma, head and neck, liver or kidney cancer. CDR3: CASSHAGRVNYGYTF. The CDR3, as DNA: TGTGCCAGCAGCCACGCCGGTAGGGTGAACTATGGCTACACCTTC.